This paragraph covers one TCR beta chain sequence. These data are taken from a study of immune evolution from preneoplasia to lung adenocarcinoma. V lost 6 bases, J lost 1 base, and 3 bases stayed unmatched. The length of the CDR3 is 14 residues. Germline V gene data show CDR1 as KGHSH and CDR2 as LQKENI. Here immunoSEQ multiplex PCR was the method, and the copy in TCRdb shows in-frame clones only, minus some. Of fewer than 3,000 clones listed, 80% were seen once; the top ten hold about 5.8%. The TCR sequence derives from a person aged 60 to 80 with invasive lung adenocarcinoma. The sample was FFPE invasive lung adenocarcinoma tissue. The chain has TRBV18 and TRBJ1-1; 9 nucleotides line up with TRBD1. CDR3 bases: TGTGCCAGCTCCGGACAGGGGCGGAACACTGAAGCTTTCTTT. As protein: CASSGQGRNTEAFF.